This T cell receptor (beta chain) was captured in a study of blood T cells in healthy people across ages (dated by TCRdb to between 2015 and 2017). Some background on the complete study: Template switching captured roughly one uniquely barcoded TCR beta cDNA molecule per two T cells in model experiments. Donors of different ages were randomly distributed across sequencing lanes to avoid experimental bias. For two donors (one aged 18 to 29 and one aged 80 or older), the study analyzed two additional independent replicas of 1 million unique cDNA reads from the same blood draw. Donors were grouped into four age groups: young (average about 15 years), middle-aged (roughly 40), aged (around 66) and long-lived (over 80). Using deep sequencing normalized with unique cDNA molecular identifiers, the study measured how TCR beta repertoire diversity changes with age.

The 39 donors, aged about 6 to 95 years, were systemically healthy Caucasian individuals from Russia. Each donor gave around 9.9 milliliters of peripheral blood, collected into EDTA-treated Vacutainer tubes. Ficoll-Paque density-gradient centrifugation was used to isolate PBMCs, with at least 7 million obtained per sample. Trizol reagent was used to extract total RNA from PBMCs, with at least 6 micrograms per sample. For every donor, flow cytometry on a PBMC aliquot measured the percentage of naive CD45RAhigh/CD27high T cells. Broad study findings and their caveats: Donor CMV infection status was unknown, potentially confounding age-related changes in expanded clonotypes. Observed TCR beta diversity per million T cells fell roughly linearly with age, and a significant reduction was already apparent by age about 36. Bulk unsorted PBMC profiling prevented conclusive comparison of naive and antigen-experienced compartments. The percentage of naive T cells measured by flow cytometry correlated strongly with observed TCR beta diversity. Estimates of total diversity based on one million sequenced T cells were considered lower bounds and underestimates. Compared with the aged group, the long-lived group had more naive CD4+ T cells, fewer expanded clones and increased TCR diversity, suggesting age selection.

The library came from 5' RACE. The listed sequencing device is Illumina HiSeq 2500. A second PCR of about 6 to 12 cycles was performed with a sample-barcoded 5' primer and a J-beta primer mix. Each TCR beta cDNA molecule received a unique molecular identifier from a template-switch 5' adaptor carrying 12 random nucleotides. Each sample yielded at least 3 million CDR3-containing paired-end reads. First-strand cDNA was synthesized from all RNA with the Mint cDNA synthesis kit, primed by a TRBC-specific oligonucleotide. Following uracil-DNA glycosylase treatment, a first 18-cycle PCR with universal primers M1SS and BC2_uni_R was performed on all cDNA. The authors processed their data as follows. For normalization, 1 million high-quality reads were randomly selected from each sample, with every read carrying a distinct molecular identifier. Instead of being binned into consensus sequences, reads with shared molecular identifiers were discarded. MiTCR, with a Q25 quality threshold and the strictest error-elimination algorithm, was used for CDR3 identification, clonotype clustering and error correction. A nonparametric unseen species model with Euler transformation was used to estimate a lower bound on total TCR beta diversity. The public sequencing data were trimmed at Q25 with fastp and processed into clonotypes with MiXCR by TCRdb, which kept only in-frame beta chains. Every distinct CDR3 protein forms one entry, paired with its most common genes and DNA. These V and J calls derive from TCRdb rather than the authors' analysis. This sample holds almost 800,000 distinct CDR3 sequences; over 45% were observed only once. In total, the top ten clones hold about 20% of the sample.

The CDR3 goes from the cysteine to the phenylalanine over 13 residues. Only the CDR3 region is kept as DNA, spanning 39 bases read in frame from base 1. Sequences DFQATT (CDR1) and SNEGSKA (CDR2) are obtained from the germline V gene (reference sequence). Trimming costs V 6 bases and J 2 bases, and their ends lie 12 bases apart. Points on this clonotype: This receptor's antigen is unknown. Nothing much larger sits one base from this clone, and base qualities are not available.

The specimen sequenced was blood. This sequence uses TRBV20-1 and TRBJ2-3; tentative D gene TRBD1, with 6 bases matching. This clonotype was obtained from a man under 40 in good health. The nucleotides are TGCAGTGCCAGGGGCTACCTCACAGATACGCAGTATTTT. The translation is CSARGYLTDTQYF.